This T cell receptor (beta chain) was recovered during a study of blood T cell repertoires in COVID-19. Overall study context: The United States, Italy and Spain provided the acute and convalescent COVID-19 samples. From T cells, B-cell-depleted T cells, or PBMCs came the material, which was cDNA or gDNA.

This clone is a singleton in its sample. This CDR3 contains 14 residues. The V and J ends lost 5 bases and 3 bases, in that order; junction bases with no gene match: 5. Per the germline V gene, CDR1 is SGHAT and CDR2 is FQNNGV. In the original processing: Reference gene primer amplification yielded estimated nucleated cell counts. Sequencing was performed with immunoSEQ multiplex PCR; in TCRdb, only in-frame clones are kept and a portion is missing. V and J calls and clone size are copied from that table; D and trimming were computed from the DNA. The repertoire holds some 150,000 clones, with around 84% as singletons. Enrolment of Seattle patients took place during active infection, and they were followed longitudinally.

This TCR was recovered from a woman in her seventies with COVID-19, enrolled during active disease. V and J are TRBV11-2 and TRBJ2-7; 9 nucleotides line up with TRBD2. Source material: peripheral blood. The CDR3 region has the DNA TGTGCCAGCAGCCCAGCGGGAGGAGGCTACGAGCAGTACTTC. Amino acid sequence: CASSPAGGGYEQYF.